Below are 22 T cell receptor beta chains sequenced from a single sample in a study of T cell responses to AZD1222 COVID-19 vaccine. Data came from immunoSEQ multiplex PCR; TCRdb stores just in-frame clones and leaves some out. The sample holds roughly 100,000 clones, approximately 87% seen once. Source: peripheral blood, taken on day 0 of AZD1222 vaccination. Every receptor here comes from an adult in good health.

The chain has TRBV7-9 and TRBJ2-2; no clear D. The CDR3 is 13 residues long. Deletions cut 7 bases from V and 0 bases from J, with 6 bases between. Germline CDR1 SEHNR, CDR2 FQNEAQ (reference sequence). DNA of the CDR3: TGTGCCAGCAACCGACCGAACACCGGGGAGCTGTTTTTT. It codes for CASNRPNTGELFF.

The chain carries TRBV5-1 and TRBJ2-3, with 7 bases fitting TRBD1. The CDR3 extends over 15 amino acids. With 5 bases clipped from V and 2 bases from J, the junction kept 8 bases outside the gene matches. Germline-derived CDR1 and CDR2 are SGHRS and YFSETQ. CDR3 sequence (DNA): TGCGCCAGCAGTTTAGACAGGGTAGTCACAGATACGCAGTATTTT. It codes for CASSLDRVVTDTQYF.

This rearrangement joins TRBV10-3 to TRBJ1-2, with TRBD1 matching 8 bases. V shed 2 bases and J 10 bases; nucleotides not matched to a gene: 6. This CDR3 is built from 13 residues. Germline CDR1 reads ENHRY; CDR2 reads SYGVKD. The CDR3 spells CAISETQGGFYTF. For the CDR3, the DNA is TGTGCCATCAGTGAGACACAGGGGGGATTCTACACCTTC.

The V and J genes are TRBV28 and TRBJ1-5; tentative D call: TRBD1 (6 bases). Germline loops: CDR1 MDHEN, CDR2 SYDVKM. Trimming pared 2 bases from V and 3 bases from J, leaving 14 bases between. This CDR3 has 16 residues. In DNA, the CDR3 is TGTGCCAGCAGTTTAGAGTCAGGGGTATTCAATCAGCCCCAGCATTTT. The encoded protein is CASSLESGVFNQPQHF. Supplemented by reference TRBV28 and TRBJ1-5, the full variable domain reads DVKVTQSSRYLVKRTGEKVFLECVQDMDHENMFWYRQDPGLGLRLIYFSYDVKMKEKGDIPEGYSVSREKKERFSLILESASTNQTSMYLCASSLESGVFNQPQHFGDGTRLSIL.

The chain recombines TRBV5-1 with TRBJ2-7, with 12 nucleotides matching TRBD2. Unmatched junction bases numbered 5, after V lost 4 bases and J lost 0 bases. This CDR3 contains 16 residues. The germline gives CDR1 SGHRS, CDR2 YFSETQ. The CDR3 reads CASSPWTSGDSYEQYF. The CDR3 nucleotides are TGCGCCAGCAGCCCCTGGACTAGCGGGGACTCCTACGAGCAGTACTTC.

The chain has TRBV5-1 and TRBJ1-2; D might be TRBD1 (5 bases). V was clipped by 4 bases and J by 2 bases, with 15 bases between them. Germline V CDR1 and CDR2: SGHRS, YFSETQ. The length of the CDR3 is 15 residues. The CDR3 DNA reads TGCGCCAGCAGCACTGACAGTACTTCCAACTATGGCTACACCTTC. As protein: CASSTDSTSNYGYTF.

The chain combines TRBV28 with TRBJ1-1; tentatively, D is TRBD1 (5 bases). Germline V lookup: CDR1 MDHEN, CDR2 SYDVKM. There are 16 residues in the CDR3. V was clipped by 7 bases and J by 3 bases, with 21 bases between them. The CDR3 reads CASNGLRSAGDTEAFF. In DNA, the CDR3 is TGTGCCAGCAACGGTCTTAGGTCTGCGGGGGACACTGAAGCTTTCTTT.

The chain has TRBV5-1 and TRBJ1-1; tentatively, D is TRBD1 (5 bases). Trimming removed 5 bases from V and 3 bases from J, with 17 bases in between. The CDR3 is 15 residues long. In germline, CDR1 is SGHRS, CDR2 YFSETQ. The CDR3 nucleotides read TGCGCCAGCAGTCTCGCCGGGACTCCCGACACTGAAGCTTTCTTT. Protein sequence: CASSLAGTPDTEAFF.

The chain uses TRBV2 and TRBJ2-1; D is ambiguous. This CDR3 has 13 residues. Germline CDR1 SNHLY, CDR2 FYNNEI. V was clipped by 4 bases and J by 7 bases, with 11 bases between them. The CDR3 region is CASSVSAGNEQFF. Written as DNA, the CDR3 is TGTGCCAGCAGTGTGTCTGCTGGGAATGAGCAGTTCTTC.

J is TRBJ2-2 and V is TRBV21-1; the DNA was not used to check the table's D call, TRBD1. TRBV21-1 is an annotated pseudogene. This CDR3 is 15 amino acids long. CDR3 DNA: TGTGCCAGCAGACTCGGACAGGGGAACGCCGGGGAGCTGTTTTTT. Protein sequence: CASRLGQGNAGELFF.

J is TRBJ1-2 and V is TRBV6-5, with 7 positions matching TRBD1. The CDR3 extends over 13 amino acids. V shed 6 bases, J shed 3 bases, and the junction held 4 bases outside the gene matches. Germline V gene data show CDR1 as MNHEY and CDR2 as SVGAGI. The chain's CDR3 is CASSHRGDYGYTF. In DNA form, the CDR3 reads TGTGCCAGCAGCCACAGGGGAGACTATGGCTACACCTTC.

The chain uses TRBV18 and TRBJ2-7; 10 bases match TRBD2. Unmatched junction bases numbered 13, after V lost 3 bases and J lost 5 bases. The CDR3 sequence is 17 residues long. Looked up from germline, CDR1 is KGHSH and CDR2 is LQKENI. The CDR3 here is CASSPSRRAGGPHEQYF. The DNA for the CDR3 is TGTGCCAGCTCACCGAGCCGAAGAGCGGGGGGGCCCCACGAGCAGTACTTC.

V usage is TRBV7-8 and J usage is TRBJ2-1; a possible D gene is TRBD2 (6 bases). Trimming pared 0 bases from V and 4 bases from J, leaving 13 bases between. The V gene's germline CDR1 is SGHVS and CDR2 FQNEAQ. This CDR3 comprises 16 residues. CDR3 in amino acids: CASSLARGEPYNEQFF. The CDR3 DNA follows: TGTGCCAGCAGCTTAGCGCGGGGAGAACCTTACAATGAGCAGTTCTTC.

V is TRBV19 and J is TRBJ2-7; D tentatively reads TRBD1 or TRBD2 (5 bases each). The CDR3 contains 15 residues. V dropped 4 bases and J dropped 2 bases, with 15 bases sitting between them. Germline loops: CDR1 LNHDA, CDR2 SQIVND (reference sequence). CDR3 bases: TGTGCCAGTAGTAAAAATAGGGACGGACCCTACGAGCAGTACTTC. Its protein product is CASSKNRDGPYEQYF.

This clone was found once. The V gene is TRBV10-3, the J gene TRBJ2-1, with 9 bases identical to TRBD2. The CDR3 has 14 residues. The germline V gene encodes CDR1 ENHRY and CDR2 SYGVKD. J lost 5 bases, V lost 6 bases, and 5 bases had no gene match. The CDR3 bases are TGTGCCATCAGAGATAGCGGGGGTAACAATGAGCAGTTCTTC. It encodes CAIRDSGGNNEQFF.

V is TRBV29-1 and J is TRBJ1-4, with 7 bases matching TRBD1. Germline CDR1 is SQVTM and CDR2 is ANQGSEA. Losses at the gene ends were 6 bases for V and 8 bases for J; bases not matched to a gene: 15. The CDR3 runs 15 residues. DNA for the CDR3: TGCAGCGTGGCGACCGGGACAGATTATTGGGAAAAACTGTTTTTT. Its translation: CSVATGTDYWEKLFF.

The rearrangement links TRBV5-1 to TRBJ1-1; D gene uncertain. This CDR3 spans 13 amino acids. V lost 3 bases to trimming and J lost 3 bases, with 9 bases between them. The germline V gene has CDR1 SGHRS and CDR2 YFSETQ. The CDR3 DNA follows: TGCGCCAGCAGCTATGGGCTCGACACTGAAGCTTTCTTT. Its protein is CASSYGLDTEAFF. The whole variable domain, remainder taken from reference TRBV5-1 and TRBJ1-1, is KAGVTQTPRYLIKTRGQQVTLSCSPISGHRSVSWYQQTPGQGLQFLFEYFSETQRNKGNFPGRFSGRQFSNSRSEMNVSTLELGDSALYLCASSYGLDTEAFFGQGTRLTVV.

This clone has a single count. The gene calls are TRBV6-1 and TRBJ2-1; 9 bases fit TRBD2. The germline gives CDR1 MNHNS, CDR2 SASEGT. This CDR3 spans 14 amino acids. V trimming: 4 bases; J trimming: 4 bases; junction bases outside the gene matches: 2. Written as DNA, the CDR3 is TGTGCCAGCAGTGTAGCGGGAGCTTACAATGAGCAGTTCTTC. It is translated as CASSVAGAYNEQFF.

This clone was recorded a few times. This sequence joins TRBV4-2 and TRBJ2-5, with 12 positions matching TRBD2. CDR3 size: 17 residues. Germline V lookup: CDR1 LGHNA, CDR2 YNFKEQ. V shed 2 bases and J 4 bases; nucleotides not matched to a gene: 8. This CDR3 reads CASSQLPSGGAPETQYF. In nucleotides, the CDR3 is TGTGCCAGCAGCCAACTCCCTAGCGGGGGGGCCCCAGAGACCCAGTACTTC.

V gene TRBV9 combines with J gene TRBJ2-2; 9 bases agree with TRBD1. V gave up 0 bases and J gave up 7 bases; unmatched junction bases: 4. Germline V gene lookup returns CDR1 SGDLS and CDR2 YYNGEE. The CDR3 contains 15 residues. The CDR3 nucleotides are TGTGCCAGCAGCGTAGGGACAGGGGTCTTCGGGGAGCTGTTTTTT. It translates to CASSVGTGVFGELFF.

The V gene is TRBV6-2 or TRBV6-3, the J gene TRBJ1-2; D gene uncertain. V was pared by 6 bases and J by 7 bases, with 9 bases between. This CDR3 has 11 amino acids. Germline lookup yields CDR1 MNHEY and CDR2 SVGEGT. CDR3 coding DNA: TGTGCCAGCAGCCGCTCCGGTGGCTACACCTTC. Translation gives CASSRSGGYTF.

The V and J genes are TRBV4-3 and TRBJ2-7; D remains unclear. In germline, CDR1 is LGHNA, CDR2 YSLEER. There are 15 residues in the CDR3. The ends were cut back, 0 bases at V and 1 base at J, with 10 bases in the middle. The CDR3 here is CASSQEGWGSYEQYF. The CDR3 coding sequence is TGCGCCAGCAGCCAAGAGGGATGGGGATCCTACGAGCAGTACTTC.